The 21 T cell receptor beta chains below all came from one sample that was sequenced in a study of blood T cell repertoires in COVID-19. TCRdb's copy holds only in-frame clones and misses some; the assay was immunoSEQ multiplex PCR. The data contain about 250,000 clones, approximately 92% of them singletons. Specimen: peripheral blood. These receptors came from a woman in her thirties or forties who had recovered from COVID-19.

The chain carries TRBV5-4 and TRBJ1-3; 9 nucleotides line up with TRBD1. CDR1 SGHNT and CDR2 YYREEE come from the germline V gene (reference sequence). The CDR3 has 17 amino acids. With V trimmed by 0 bases and J by 0 bases, 4 bases remained unmatched. The CDR3 spells CASSLGDRVRSGNTIYF. CDR3 nucleotide sequence: TGTGCCAGCAGCTTGGGGGACAGGGTTCGCTCTGGAAACACCATATATTTT. The full variable domain, completed using reference TRBV5-4 and TRBJ1-3, is ETGVTQSPTHLIKTRGQQVTLRCSSQSGHNTVSWYQQALGQGPQFIFQYYREEENGRGNFPPRFSGLQFPNYSSELNVNALELDDSALYLCASSLGDRVRSGNTIYFGEGSWLTVV.

This chain uses TRBV2 with TRBJ2-4, with no clear D. From germline, CDR1 is SNHLY and CDR2 FYNNEI. The length of the CDR3 is 12 residues. V lost 1 base and J 9 bases, leaving 7 bases between the germline ends. The DNA for the CDR3 is TGTGCCAGCAGTGAAGGCAGTCCCATTCAGTACTTC. Amino acids: CASSEGSPIQYF.

The V gene is TRBV2, the J gene TRBJ2-5; 7 positions agree with TRBD1. The junction had 7 bases not matched to a gene; V was cut back by 6 bases and J by 3 bases. The CDR3 covers 14 residues. CDR1 and CDR2 (germline): SNHLY, FYNNEI. The CDR3 DNA reads as TGTGCCAGCAGCAGGGGACAGCAAAAAGAGACCCAGTACTTC. This translates into CASSRGQQKETQYF. The full variable domain, rest sourced from reference TRBV2 and TRBJ2-5, is EPEVTQTPSHQVTQMGQEVILRCVPISNHLYFYWYRQILGQKVEFLVSFYNNEISEKSEIFDDQFSVERPDGSNFTLKIRSTKLEDSAMYFCASSRGQQKETQYFGPGTRLLVL.

The chain employs TRBV25-1 and TRBJ2-6; D is uncertain. The CDR3 runs to 16 residues. The germline V and J ends were trimmed by 1 base and 3 bases, with 10 bases remaining between them. Germline V gene data show CDR1 as MGHDK and CDR2 as SYGVNS. CDR3: CASSEWVASGANVLTF. The CDR3, as DNA: TGTGCCAGCAGTGAATGGGTAGCAAGTGGGGCCAACGTCCTGACTTTC.

This clone appeared a single time. The rearrangement links TRBV2 to TRBJ2-7, with D possibly TRBD1 on 6 matching bases. In germline, CDR1 is SNHLY, CDR2 FYNNEI. V lost 5 bases to trimming and J lost 2 bases, with 10 bases between them. The length of the CDR3 is 13 residues. This CDR3 is CASSRTAPYEQYF. Written as DNA, the CDR3 is TGTGCCAGCAGTAGGACAGCCCCCTACGAGCAGTACTTC.

The rearrangement links TRBV6-5 to TRBJ2-5; 12 bases align to TRBD1. CDR3 length equals 15 residues. J lost 5 bases, V lost 8 bases, and 9 bases had no gene match. Germline values: CDR1 MNHEY, CDR2 SVGAGI. In DNA form, the CDR3 reads TGTGCCAGCTTAATGTCGGGACAGGGGGCCGAGACCCAGTACTTC. It codes for CASLMSGQGAETQYF.

The J gene is TRBJ2-1, the V gene TRBV6-6; 9 nucleotides line up with TRBD2. The CDR3 has 16 residues. V was clipped by 4 bases and J by 4 bases; unmatched bases: 8. Germline loops: CDR1 MNHNY, CDR2 SVGAGI (reference sequence). CDR3 coding DNA: TGTGCCAGCAGTTCCGGGCGACTAGCGGCTTACAATGAGCAGTTCTTC. Translation: CASSSGRLAAYNEQFF.

This clone was observed a handful of times. This chain uses TRBV30 with TRBJ1-3; D is unresolved. The CDR3 is 14 residues long. V lost 2 bases and J lost 0, with 8 bases in between. Germline V gene data show CDR1 as GTSNPN and CDR2 as SVGIG (reference sequence). As DNA, the CDR3 is TGTGCCTGGAGTATTACAAGCTCTGGAAACACCATATATTTT. Translating gives CAWSITSSGNTIYF.

The J gene is TRBJ2-1, the V gene TRBV19, with 11 bases aligning to TRBD2. CDR1 is LNHDA and CDR2 is SQIVND in the germline V gene (reference sequence). The CDR3 extends over 15 amino acids. V was pared by 5 bases and J by 5 bases, with 5 bases of the junction left unmatched. DNA of the CDR3: TGTGCCAGTAGTCCACTAGCGGGAGAACACAATGAGCAGTTCTTC. Its translation is CASSPLAGEHNEQFF.

The rearrangement uses TRBV5-1 and TRBJ2-2; possible D gene TRBD2, 6 bases. The length of the CDR3 is 14 residues. CDR1 is SGHRS, CDR2 YFSETQ, per germline. Trimming removed 7 bases at V and 6 bases at J, with 16 bases between. The CDR3 nucleotides are TGCGCCAGCGGTTCGGAGGGGCGCGCCGGGGAGCTGTTTTTT. Translation: CASGSEGRAGELFF.

The chain couples TRBV19 to TRBJ1-1; possible D gene TRBD1, 5 bases. Germline V lookup: CDR1 LNHDA, CDR2 SQIVND (reference sequence). Trimming removed 2 bases at V and 2 bases at J, with 15 bases between. The length of the CDR3 is 16 residues. CDR3 DNA sequence: TGTGCCAGTAGTATACGTGGCGGGGGGGACAACACTGAAGCTTTCTTT. Amino acids: CASSIRGGGDNTEAFF.

The chain uses TRBV7-7 and TRBJ2-3; 12 bases map to TRBD2. This CDR3 region has 16 residues. Germline V gene sequence: CDR1 SSHAT, CDR2 FNYEAQ (reference sequence). Trimming took 5 bases from V and 2 from J; bases not matched to a gene: 5. The CDR3 region is CASSVGTSGFTDTQYF. DNA for the CDR3: TGTGCCAGCAGCGTGGGGACTAGCGGGTTCACAGATACGCAGTATTTT.

The V call is TRBV6-4, the J call TRBJ2-1; D may be TRBD2 (5 bases). Germline values: CDR1 MRHNA, CDR2 SNTAGT. The CDR3 is made up of 13 amino acids. V lost 2 bases and J 10 bases, leaving 12 bases between the germline ends. CDR3: CASSDDPRGEQFF. CDR3 DNA: TGTGCCAGCAGTGACGACCCCCGGGGAGAGCAGTTCTTC.

This chain connects TRBV30 to TRBJ1-1; no clear D gene. Deletions cut 7 bases from V and 0 bases from J, with 12 bases between. The CDR3 length is 13 residues. Looked up from germline, CDR1 is GTSNPN and CDR2 is SVGIG (reference sequence). The CDR3 sequence: CALLRELNTEAFF. For the CDR3, the DNA is TGTGCCTTATTAAGGGAGCTGAACACTGAAGCTTTCTTT.

V and J are TRBV12-5 and TRBJ2-2, with 12 positions matching TRBD1. V lost 1 base, J lost 4 bases, and 7 bases stayed unmatched. The CDR3 covers 18 residues. Germline V CDR1 and CDR2: LGHNT, FRNRAP. The CDR3, as DNA: TGTGCTAGTGGTTTGGCCACCGGGACAGGGGGCTCCACCGGGGAGCTGTTTTTT. As protein: CASGLATGTGGSTGELFF. The full variable domain, in which reference TRBV12-5 and TRBJ2-2 provide the parts outside the CDR3, is DARVTQTPRHKVTEMGQEVTMRCQPILGHNTVFWYRQTMMQGLELLAYFRNRAPLDDSGMPKDRFSAEMPDATLATLKIQPSEPRDSAVYFCASGLATGTGGSTGELFFGEGSRLTVL.

The chain couples TRBV7-9 to TRBJ2-5; 8 bases are a match to TRBD1. In germline, CDR1 is SEHNR, CDR2 FQNEAQ (reference sequence). CDR3 length equals 14 residues. J gave up 4 bases and V 5 bases, and 6 bases lay outside the gene matches. The CDR3 here is CASSPPGGGETQYF. The CDR3 DNA reads as TGTGCCAGCAGCCCCCCAGGGGGCGGAGAGACCCAGTACTTC.

The chain employs TRBV11-2 and TRBJ2-1; D possibly corresponds to TRBD2 (5 bases). V was pared by 6 bases and J by 9 bases, with 24 bases between. The CDR3 runs 16 residues. CDR1 is SGHAT and CDR2 is FQNNGV in the germline V gene. The chain's CDR3 is CASSSIGGSLYGEQFF. CDR3 nucleotide sequence: TGTGCCAGCAGTTCCATCGGCGGGTCCTTATACGGTGAGCAGTTCTTC. The variable domain in full, completed from reference TRBV11-2 and TRBJ2-1, reads EAGVAQSPRYKIIEKRQSVAFWCNPISGHATLYWYQQILGQGPKLLIQFQNNGVVDDSQLPKDRFSAERLKGVDSTLKIQPAKLEDSAVYLCASSSIGGSLYGEQFFGPGTRLTVL.

The chain uses TRBV18 and TRBJ2-5; 7 bases match TRBD1. The CDR3 is 14 residues long. The germline CDR1 and CDR2 sequences are KGHSH and LQKENI. V trimming: 3 bases; J trimming: 6 bases; junction bases outside the gene matches: 7. The CDR3 region has the DNA TGTGCCAGCTCACCGGGTCAGGGGGTTCAGACCCAGTACTTC. Protein sequence: CASSPGQGVQTQYF.

J is TRBJ2-2 and V is TRBV30; D uncertain. The CDR3 spans 17 residues. Germline loops: CDR1 GTSNPN, CDR2 SVGIG (reference sequence). The V gene lost 2 bases and the J gene lost 5 bases, with 21 bases spanning the gap. The CDR3 loop is CAWSSITDLLLTGELFF. The CDR3 DNA reads as TGTGCCTGGAGTTCGATTACAGATCTCTTGTTAACCGGGGAGCTGTTTTTT.

Regarding this clone: The germline gene is not matched at one end of the junction; a read error may be the cause. The chain employs TRBV7-2 and TRBJ2-5; TRBD2 agrees at 11 bases. CDR3 length: 18 residues. CDR1 SGHTA and CDR2 FQGNSA come from the germline V gene. The CDR3 here is CASSLQPSSGRHQETQYF. CDR3 coding DNA: TGTGCCAGCAGTTTGCAACCTTCTAGCGGGAGGCACCAGGAGACCCAGTACTTC.

The chain links TRBV7-6 to TRBJ2-5; 7 bases match TRBD2. This CDR3 spans 13 amino acids. V trimming: 5 bases; J trimming: 4 bases; junction bases outside the gene matches: 4. The germline V gene encodes CDR1 SGHVS and CDR2 FNYEAQ. The CDR3 nucleotides are TGTGCCAGCAGCCGGGACTACCGAGAGACCCAGTACTTC. It specifies CASSRDYRETQYF.